This TCR beta chain was captured in a study of shared clonotypes between healthy human individuals. The germline V and J ends were trimmed by 1 base and 3 bases, with 6 bases remaining between them. Germline loops: CDR1 KGHSH, CDR2 LQKENI. The CDR3 runs to 13 residues. Concerning this clone itself: Its antigen is currently unknown. The identical CDR3 is also encoded by other nucleotide sequences in the sample.

Repertoires were generated with immunoSEQ multiplex PCR, while TCRdb's copy carries only in-frame clones and drops some. The sample has 700,000 or so clones; 72% are singletons. Study outcomes and limitations: Tissues were not sampled, only blood, and their repertoires likely differ.

This chain joins TRBV18 and TRBJ1-1; D unresolved. The clonotype comes from a woman under 40 in good health. The sequencing input was memory CD4+ T cells sorted from blood. Indicated subset: CD45RA-negative fraction. The CDR3 reads CASSPLADTEAFF. The CDR3 DNA follows: TGTGCCAGCTCACCACTCGCAGACACTGAAGCTTTCTTT.